Listed below are T cell receptor beta chains from one sample, sequenced in a study of T cell responses to AZD1222 COVID-19 vaccine. Libraries were prepared by immunoSEQ multiplex PCR; TCRdb keeps only in-frame clonotypes and omits some of them. The sample has about 150,000 clones, approximately 90% seen once; the top ten hold 2.5% to 3%. The sample in question was peripheral blood, obtained on day 0 of AZD1222 vaccination. Every receptor here comes from an adult in good health. CDR3s include the opening cysteine and the closing phenylalanine or tryptophan. A D gene is named only where the DNA matches it firmly. Clone size, where shown, is once, few, many, or a class for clones that have expanded.

d_call	clone_size	v_call	j_call	cdr3_aa	cdr3_nt
-	-	TRBV7-2	TRBJ2-7	CASSLVAGNYEQYF	TGTGCCAGCAGCCTCGTGGCCGGAAATTACGAGCAGTACTTC
-	-	TRBV7-6	TRBJ2-7	CASSTPQEPEQYF	TGTGCCAGCAGCACACCACAGGAACCCGAGCAGTACTTC
-	-	TRBV6-5	TRBJ1-2	CASSYNRGAGSGYTF	TGTGCCAGCAGTTATAATAGGGGCGCCGGGTCTGGCTACACCTTC
-	-	TRBV9	TRBJ2-3	CASSRGPSTDTQYF	TGTGCCAGCTCCCGGGGTCCTAGCACAGATACGCAGTATTTT
-	-	TRBV9	TRBJ1-3	CASSVSGSGGNTIYF	TGTGCCAGCAGCGTATCAGGGTCAGGGGGAAACACCATATATTTT
TRBD2	-	TRBV2	TRBJ2-2	CASSDLAGGPRYTGELFF	TGTGCCAGCAGTGACCTAGCGGGGGGGCCGCGGTATACCGGGGAGCTGTTTTTT
-	-	TRBV9	TRBJ1-1	CASSPWGGLDAEAFF	TGTGCCAGCAGCCCCTGGGGTGGGTTGGACGCTGAAGCTTTCTTT
TRBD1	-	TRBV6-5	TRBJ2-7	CASSRQGGSYEQYF	TGTGCCAGCAGTCGACAGGGGGGGTCCTACGAGCAGTACTTC
TRBD2	-	TRBV7-3	TRBJ2-3	CASSSGLAGVTDTQYF	TGTGCCAGCAGCTCGGGACTAGCGGGGGTTACAGATACGCAGTATTTT
-	-	TRBV4-1	TRBJ2-1	CASSQDLGGYNEQFF	TGCGCCAGCAGCCAAGATCTAGGTGGCTACAATGAGCAGTTCTTC
-	-	TRBV7-2	TRBJ1-4	CASSLSGAVEKLFF	TGTGCCAGCAGCTTATCCGGGGCGGTGGAAAAACTGTTTTTT
-	-	TRBV29-1	TRBJ1-4	CSVAGGRGGEKLFF	TGCAGCGTCGCGGGGGGGCGCGGTGGAGAAAAACTGTTTTTT
-	-	TRBV5-6	TRBJ1-2	CASSNRPLGGYTF	TGTGCCAGCAGCAACAGGCCGCTCGGTGGCTACACCTTC
-	-	TRBV21-1	TRBJ1-5	CATRDQKYSNQPQHF	TGTGCCACCCGGGATCAGAAGTATAGCAATCAGCCCCAGCATTTT
-	-	TRBV2	TRBJ1-2	CASSSPRSGGYTF	TGTGCCAGCAGTTCCCCGCGTTCTGGTGGCTACACCTTC
TRBD1	-	TRBV6-6	TRBJ1-4	CASSYYGRGREKLFF	TGTGCCAGCAGTTACTACGGCAGGGGGCGTGAAAAACTGTTTTTT
-	-	TRBV5-5	TRBJ1-2	CASSLGADNLVYGYTF	TGTGCCAGCAGCTTGGGAGCAGACAACCTTGTATATGGCTACACCTTC
TRBD2	-	TRBV27	TRBJ2-7	CASSAWGERGDEQYF	TGTGCCAGCAGTGCCTGGGGGGAGCGGGGGGACGAGCAGTACTTC
TRBD1	-	TRBV5-1	TRBJ2-2	CASSLQGVNTGELFF	TGCGCCAGCAGCTTACAGGGGGTTAACACCGGGGAGCTGTTTTTT
-	-	TRBV27	TRBJ1-2	CASSPTWGGNYGYTF	TGTGCCAGCAGTCCGACCTGGGGAGGGAACTATGGCTACACCTTC
-	once	TRBV6-5	TRBJ1-2	CASSYDLGGYGYTF	TGTGCCAGCAGTTATGATTTGGGGGGCTATGGCTACACCTTC
-	-	TRBV9	TRBJ2-2	CASSYRLGELFF	TGTGCCAGCAGCTACCGACTAGGGGAGCTGTTTTTT
-	-	TRBV4-3	TRBJ1-1	CASSQVRRDTEAFF	TGCGCCAGCAGCCAAGTTCGGAGGGACACTGAAGCTTTCTTT
TRBD2	-	TRBV7-2	TRBJ2-2	CASSLVTAGGPSTGELFF	TGTGCCAGCAGCTTAGTGACAGCGGGGGGGCCGAGCACCGGGGAGCTGTTTTTT